The 5 T cell receptor beta chains below were found in one sample sequenced in a study of tumor and adjacent non-tumor tissue in lung cancer. No cell sorting was done before RNA was extracted from the tissue. Three rounds of nested PCR, following a modified ARM-PCR protocol, produced the TCRbeta library. Via MiXCR, TCRdb re-called the multiplex PCR reads, giving one row per CDR3 protein. The sample consists of about 66,000 distinct CDR3 sequences, around four fifths of them appearing once. Sample: lung tumor tissue. All receptors derive from a man aged 60 to 69 with non-small cell lung cancer.

This clonotype was found many times. The rearrangement links TRBV5-1 to TRBJ1-2; no clear D gene. Per germline, CDR1 SGHRS and CDR2 YFSETQ. The ends were cut back, 1 base at V and 3 bases at J, with 16 bases in the middle. The CDR3 has 16 amino acids. The CDR3 bases are TGCGCCAGCAGCTTGTCTACCGGGCGGCGAGACTATGGCTACACCTTC. This codes for CASSLSTGRRDYGYTF.

In the case of this clonotype: An end of the junction does not agree with germline; a read error may underlie this. This chain connects TRBV6-6 to TRBJ2-5, with D tentatively TRBD1 or TRBD2 (5 bases each). Germline CDR1 and CDR2: MNHNY and SVGAGI (reference sequence). The CDR3 has 12 amino acids. CDR3 sequence: CASRSEGWTQYF. The CDR3 nucleotides are TGTGCCAGCAGGTCCGAGGGGTGGACCCAGTATTTC.

CDR3 DNA: TGTGCCAGCAGTGACCTAGCGGGAGGGCCGTTTTATGAGATGTTCTTC. Its translation: CASSDLAGGPFYEMFF. The chain combines TRBV6-1 with TRBJ2-1; TRBD2 matches at 12 bases. V shed 3 bases and J 15 bases; nucleotides not matched to a gene: 15. Germline CDR1 is MNHNS and CDR2 is SASEGT. The CDR3 spans 16 residues.

This clonotype has ten or more counts. This chain joins TRBV20-1 and TRBJ2-1; the match to TRBD2 covers 9 bases. Losses at the gene ends were 2 bases for V and 7 bases for J; bases not matched to a gene: 6. Germline CDR1 reads DFQATT; CDR2 reads SNEGSKA (reference sequence). The CDR3 extends over 14 amino acids. The CDR3 loop reads CSARSAGGQNEQFF. The CDR3 nucleotides are TGCAGTGCTAGATCGGCGGGAGGGCAGAATGAGCAGTTCTTC.

As for this clonotype: Sequence at one end of the junction differs from germline and may be a read error. The chain uses TRBV29-1 and TRBJ2-7; D perhaps matches TRBD2 (5 bases). The CDR3 is made up of 14 amino acids. CDR1 is SQVTM, CDR2 ANQGSEA, per germline. This CDR3 is CSVYGEVSSYVQYF. The CDR3 DNA is TGCAGTGTCTACGGGGAAGTATCTTCCTACGTGCAGTACTTC.